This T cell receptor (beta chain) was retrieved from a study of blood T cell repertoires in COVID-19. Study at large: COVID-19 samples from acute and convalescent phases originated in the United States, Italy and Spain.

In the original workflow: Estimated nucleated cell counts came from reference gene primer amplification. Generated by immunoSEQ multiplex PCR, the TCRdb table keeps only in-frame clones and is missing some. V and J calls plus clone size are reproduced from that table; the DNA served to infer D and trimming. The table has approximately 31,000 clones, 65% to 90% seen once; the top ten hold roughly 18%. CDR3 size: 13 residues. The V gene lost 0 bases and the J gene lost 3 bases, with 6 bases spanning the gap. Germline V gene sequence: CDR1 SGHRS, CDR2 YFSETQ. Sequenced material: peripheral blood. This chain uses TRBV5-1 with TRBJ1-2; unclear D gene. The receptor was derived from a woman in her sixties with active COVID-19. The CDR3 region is CASSLELYYGYTF. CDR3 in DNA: TGCGCCAGCAGCTTGGAACTATACTATGGCTACACCTTC.